The 26 T cell receptor beta chains presented below share a single source sample, sequenced in a study of T-cell reconstitution after alpha-beta-depleted transplantation in children. The authors prepared the TCRbeta library with unique molecular identifiers. One entry per CDR3 protein results from TCRdb running MiXCR on the PCR reads. The sample lists about 980,000 distinct CDR3 sequences; under 30% were seen once. The sample was PBMCs, mostly from graft donor cells, taken 360 days after TCRalphabeta/CD19-depleted stem cell transplant. The receptors here all came from a boy in the first two years of life who had a stem cell transplant for SCID, so the T cells may come from the graft donor.

V usage is TRBV10-3 and J usage is TRBJ1-1; D might be TRBD1 (6 bases). CDR3 length: 14 residues. Germline V gene sequence: CDR1 ENHRY, CDR2 SYGVKD. The germline V and J ends were trimmed by 3 bases and 5 bases, with 13 bases remaining between them. CDR3 loop: CAISDTGMMTEAFF. The CDR3 nucleotides are TGTGCCATCAGTGATACAGGGATGATGACTGAAGCTTTCTTT.

This clonotype was seen only a few times. The chain carries TRBV6-5 and TRBJ1-2; 8 positions match TRBD1. The CDR3 spans 14 residues. V was clipped by 6 bases and J by 0 bases; unmatched bases: 3. Germline V lookup: CDR1 MNHEY, CDR2 SVGAGI. In DNA, the CDR3 is TGTGCCAGCAGGAGACAGGGGACTAACTATGGCTACACCTTC. Translation: CASRRQGTNYGYTF.

V usage is TRBV7-9 and J usage is TRBJ2-3; the D gene is possibly TRBD2 (7 bases). The CDR3 extends over 15 amino acids. Trimming shortened V by 3 bases and J by 2 bases, and 12 bases separated the two germline ends. Per the germline V gene, CDR1 is SEHNR and CDR2 is FQNEAQ (reference sequence). The CDR3 nucleotides are TGTGCCAGCAGCTTGGGGCGGGGGCCCACAGATACGCAGTATTTT. Its protein product is CASSLGRGPTDTQYF.

This clonotype appeared a few times. This chain connects TRBV10-3 to TRBJ1-5; TRBD1 agrees at 7 bases. The CDR3 sequence is 15 residues long. Germline CDR1 reads ENHRY; CDR2 reads SYGVKD. The trim removed 0 bases at V and 6 bases at J, leaving 5 bases unmatched. This CDR3 is CAISESDRAGQPQHF. As DNA, the CDR3 is TGTGCCATCAGTGAGTCCGACAGGGCGGGTCAGCCCCAGCATTTT.

This clonotype was counted ten times or more. The rearrangement joins TRBV3-1 to TRBJ2-3; D uncertain. Germline CDR1 is LGHDT and CDR2 is YNNKEL (reference sequence). The CDR3 totals 12 residues. The V gene lost 0 bases and the J gene lost 9 bases, with 7 bases spanning the gap. The CDR3 region has the DNA TGTGCCAGCAGCCAAGAGGGGATCACGCAGTATTTT. Translated, it gives CASSQEGITQYF.

This clonotype was seen repeatedly, ten times or more. The gene calls are TRBV5-1 and TRBJ2-7; D might be TRBD1 or TRBD2, each matching 6 bases. Germline CDR1 is SGHRS and CDR2 is YFSETQ. V lost 5 bases and J lost 0, with 18 bases in between. The length of the CDR3 is 16 residues. The CDR3 bases are TGCGCCAGCAGAGGGGGACCGGGGGCGAGCTCCTACGAGCAGTACTTC. Translation gives CASRGGPGASSYEQYF.

Note on this clonotype: A read error may account for a junction end that differs from germline. The chain combines TRBV5-5 with TRBJ2-7; 8 nucleotides agree with TRBD2. The CDR3 covers 12 residues. Germline loops: CDR1 SGHKS, CDR2 YYEKEE (reference sequence). The CDR3 region is CASSSSGTRGHF. Here the CDR3 DNA reads TGTGCCAGCAGCTCCTCCGGGACTAGGGGACACTTC.

The chain uses TRBV9 and TRBJ2-2; 9 nucleotides line up with TRBD1. This CDR3 is built from 16 residues. Germline trimming cut 0 bases from V and 6 bases from J; bases unmatched to any gene: 6. CDR1 is SGDLS, CDR2 YYNGEE, per germline. CDR3 bases: TGTGCCAGCAGCGTAGCTGGGACAGGGCTGGCCGGGGAGCTGTTTTTT. Encoded protein: CASSVAGTGLAGELFF.

V and J are TRBV5-1 and TRBJ2-1, with D possibly called TRBD1 or TRBD2 (7 bases each). V was cut by 1 base and J by 6 bases, with 26 bases left in between. The CDR3 has 19 amino acids. Germline-derived CDR1 and CDR2 are SGHRS and YFSETQ. The CDR3 sequence: CASSLYPSGLGRGGNEQFF. As DNA, the CDR3 is TGCGCCAGCAGCTTGTACCCTTCCGGACTGGGCAGGGGGGGCAATGAGCAGTTCTTC.

The genes are TRBV27 and TRBJ2-1; D not certain. This CDR3 has 15 residues. Germline V lookup: CDR1 MNHEY, CDR2 SMNVEV (reference sequence). Trimming shortened V by 6 bases and J by 8 bases, and 20 bases separated the two germline ends. CDR3 protein: CASRRQERLLDEQFF. The CDR3 DNA sequence: TGTGCCAGCAGACGCCAAGAAAGGCTACTCGATGAGCAGTTCTTC.

The chain carries TRBV6-1 and TRBJ1-5; D is perhaps TRBD1 (6 bases). Germline loops: CDR1 MNHNS, CDR2 SASEGT. The CDR3 covers 14 residues. V lost 8 bases and J 4 bases, leaving 15 bases between the germline ends. The CDR3 sequence is CASGVSGANQPQHF. The CDR3 DNA follows: TGTGCCAGCGGTGTATCAGGGGCAAATCAGCCCCAGCATTTT.

This clonotype was counted many times. The genes are TRBV29-1 and TRBJ2-1, with 7 bases matching TRBD1. Germline CDR1 SQVTM, CDR2 ANQGSEA. CDR3 length: 11 residues. Trimming at V came to 6 bases and at J to 10 bases, leaving 6 bases not matched to a gene. CDR3 in amino acids: CSVLQGYEQFF. The CDR3 DNA reads TGCAGCGTCCTACAGGGGTACGAGCAGTTCTTC.

This clonotype was picked up a small number of times. The chain couples TRBV6-1 to TRBJ2-3; D is perhaps TRBD2 (5 bases). This CDR3 region has 15 residues. Germline V gives CDR1 MNHNS, CDR2 SASEGT. V lost 8 bases and J lost 2, with 17 bases in between. In nucleotides, the CDR3 is TGTGCCAGCCTACCCGGGGTAACACCCACAGATACGCAGTATTTT. Translating it yields CASLPGVTPTDTQYF.

This clonotype came up a few times. The chain couples TRBV13 to TRBJ1-2, with D uncertain. The CDR3 has 15 amino acids. V was cut by 0 bases and J by 4 bases, with 12 bases left in between. Germline values: CDR1 PRHDT, CDR2 FYEKMQ (reference sequence). DNA of the CDR3: TGTGCCAGCAGCTTAGGAGAGGGATTAGCCTATGGCTACACCTTC. It translates to CASSLGEGLAYGYTF.

This clonotype occurred a few times. The V gene is TRBV11-2, the J gene TRBJ2-1; maybe TRBD1 (8 bases). The V gene's germline CDR1 is SGHAT and CDR2 FQNNGV. The CDR3 length is 18 residues. The V gene lost 1 base and the J gene lost 1 base, with 17 bases spanning the gap. CDR3 residues: CASSLVRQGRVSYNEQFF. The CDR3 DNA reads as TGTGCCAGCAGCTTAGTTCGACAGGGGAGGGTGTCCTACAATGAGCAGTTCTTC.

This rearrangement joins TRBV7-3 to TRBJ1-1, with D possibly being TRBD1 (5 bases). With 2 bases removed from V and 5 bases from J, the gap between germline ends came to 9 bases. Germline V gene data show CDR1 as SGHTA and CDR2 as FQGTGA. CDR3 length: 13 amino acids. The CDR3 DNA reads TGTGCCAGCAGCTTACATGGGGGAACTGAAGCTTTCTTT. Its translation: CASSLHGGTEAFF.

V gene TRBV7-9 combines with J gene TRBJ2-7, with TRBD2 as a possible D gene (5 bases). Germline CDR1 is SEHNR and CDR2 is FQNEAQ (reference sequence). V was cut by 2 bases and J by 2 bases, with 13 bases left in between. The CDR3 has 15 residues. CDR3 coding DNA: TGTGCCAGCAGCTTATCCGGGATCCCAACCTACGAGCAGTACTTC. Its translation is CASSLSGIPTYEQYF.

This sequence joins TRBV5-1 and TRBJ1-3; D is ambiguous. CDR1 and CDR2 (germline): SGHRS, YFSETQ. V lost 0 bases and J 0 bases, leaving 4 bases between the germline ends. The CDR3 consists of 14 residues. The CDR3 nucleotides read TGCGCCAGCAGCTTGGAGGCCTCTGGAAACACCATATATTTT. Protein sequence: CASSLEASGNTIYF.

This clonotype was observed a few times. The V call is TRBV28, the J call TRBJ2-1; D remains unclear. V dropped 6 bases and J dropped 1 base, with 16 bases sitting between them. Germline V gene data show CDR1 as MDHEN and CDR2 as SYDVKM. The CDR3 totals 16 residues. DNA for the CDR3: TGTGCCAGCAGGAGAAATAAGAGGTCATCCTACAATGAGCAGTTCTTC. Translating it yields CASRRNKRSSYNEQFF.

This CDR3 is CSARHRLNEKLFF. DNA for the CDR3: TGCAGTGCAAGACATCGCCTTAATGAAAAACTGTTTTTT. This chain uses TRBV20-1 with TRBJ1-4; D gene unclear. The CDR3 is made up of 13 amino acids. V was shortened by 6 bases and J by 4 bases, with 12 bases between the two germline ends. Germline V gene lookup returns CDR1 DFQATT and CDR2 SNEGSKA (reference sequence).

This clonotype has more than one count but fewer than ten. V is TRBV30 and J is TRBJ2-2, with unresolved D. V was cut by 2 bases and J by 6 bases, with 13 bases left in between. The CDR3 totals 14 residues. Germline CDR1 and CDR2: GTSNPN and SVGIG (reference sequence). The CDR3 DNA sequence: TGTGCCTGGAGTACCGCCTTGCGTGCCGGGGAGCTGTTTTTT. Protein sequence: CAWSTALRAGELFF.

The V call is TRBV12-3 or TRBV12-4, the J call TRBJ2-5; TRBD1 agrees at 8 bases. Unmatched junction bases numbered 7, after V lost 5 bases and J lost 5 bases. This CDR3 is 14 amino acids long. CDR3: CASSDGRGRETQYF. CDR3 DNA sequence: TGTGCCAGCAGTGACGGCAGGGGGCGGGAGACCCAGTACTTC.

This clonotype was seen more than once but under ten times. The chain carries TRBV5-1 and TRBJ2-5; 8 bases fit TRBD2. The CDR3 length is 16 residues. Trimming removed 4 bases from V and 0 bases from J; junction bases left unmatched: 8. The V gene's germline CDR1 is SGHRS and CDR2 YFSETQ. CDR3 bases: TGCGCCAGCAGCCCGGGACTAGTACCCTACCAAGAGACCCAGTACTTC. This encodes CASSPGLVPYQETQYF.

In DNA form, the CDR3 reads TGCAGTGCTCGCAAGGGTGGGTCCCAAGAGACCCAGTACTTC. It codes for CSARKGGSQETQYF. The chain combines TRBV20-1 with TRBJ2-5, with no clear D. This CDR3 region has 14 residues. Germline assignment: CDR1 DFQATT and CDR2 SNEGSKA (reference sequence). V was clipped by 5 bases and J by 1 base, with 14 bases between them.

This clonotype came up a few times. The gene calls are TRBV20-1 and TRBJ2-3, with 8 positions matching TRBD2. There are 15 residues in the CDR3. J was trimmed by 2 bases and V by 3 bases; bases with no gene match: 7. Looked up from germline, CDR1 is DFQATT and CDR2 is SNEGSKA (reference sequence). The CDR3 DNA sequence: TGCAGTGCTAGCGAGCGGGGGCCAAACACAGATACGCAGTATTTT. Translating gives CSASERGPNTDTQYF.

V is TRBV11-2 and J is TRBJ2-1; D gene ambiguous. The CDR3 has 15 residues. Trimming shortened V by 0 bases and J by 12 bases, and 18 bases separated the two germline ends. Germline CDR1 SGHAT, CDR2 FQNNGV. The CDR3 loop reads CASSLEGTTGAWQFF. In DNA, the CDR3 is TGTGCCAGCAGCTTAGAAGGCACCACCGGTGCATGGCAGTTCTTC.